The 7 T cell receptor beta chains below all came from one sample that was sequenced in a study of blood T cell repertoires in COVID-19. Profiled with immunoSEQ multiplex PCR; TCRdb holds only in-frame clones, not every one. The repertoire includes around 240,000 clones, roughly 88% of them detected once, and about 2.1% sits in the top ten. Sample: PBMCs or T cells enriched from blood (not recorded which). All receptors derive from a woman in her 50s who had recovered from COVID-19.

The chain carries TRBV4-3 and TRBJ2-7, with no clear D. The length of the CDR3 is 16 residues. Germline loops: CDR1 LGHNA, CDR2 YSLEER. V dropped 0 bases and J dropped 2 bases, with 14 bases sitting between them. Written as DNA, the CDR3 is TGCGCCAGCAGCCAAGACCCCCATTCTGAGACCTACGAGCAGTACTTC. Its translation is CASSQDPHSETYEQYF.

The chain carries TRBV10-2 and TRBJ1-1; perhaps TRBD1 as D (5 bases). Trimming shortened V by 9 bases and J by 0 bases, and 11 bases separated the two germline ends. CDR1 and CDR2 (germline): WSHSY, SAAADI. There are 13 residues in the CDR3. The CDR3 spells CASKDRVNTEAFF. The CDR3 region has the DNA TGCGCCAGTAAAGACAGAGTGAACACTGAAGCTTTCTTT.

This chain connects TRBV18 to TRBJ2-2; unclear D gene. The CDR3 spans 13 residues. Germline assignment: CDR1 KGHSH and CDR2 LQKENI. Trimming took off 3 bases at V and 1 base at J, with 3 bases between the two ends. CDR3 sequence (DNA): TGTGCCAGCTCACCCGTGAACACCGGGGAGCTGTTTTTT. It is translated as CASSPVNTGELFF.

V usage is TRBV18 and J usage is TRBJ2-1; D call uncertain. Germline assignment: CDR1 KGHSH and CDR2 LQKENI. V dropped 1 base and J dropped 0 bases, with 13 bases sitting between them. This CDR3 region has 17 residues. In DNA form, the CDR3 reads TGTGCCAGCTCACCACGGAGTAGGTTAAGCTCCTACAATGAGCAGTTCTTC. It translates to CASSPRSRLSSYNEQFF.

CDR3 coding DNA: TGTGCCAGCCTCAAGTCCGGGTCGGAGACCCAGTACTTC. Translation gives CASLKSGSETQYF. The chain combines TRBV28 with TRBJ2-5; D remains unclear. The CDR3 extends over 13 amino acids. The V end lost 8 bases, the J end lost 5 bases, and 15 bases lay between the germline ends. Germline CDR1 reads MDHEN; CDR2 reads SYDVKM.

This clone was detected only a few times. In nucleotides, the CDR3 is TGTGCCAGTAGTATAGTTGAGCACAATCAGCCCCAGCATTTT. Translated: CASSIVEHNQPQHF. This chain links TRBV19 with TRBJ1-5; no clear D. The CDR3 runs 14 residues. Germline V gene lookup returns CDR1 LNHDA and CDR2 SQIVND (reference sequence). With 1 base removed from V and 3 bases from J, the gap between germline ends came to 7 bases.

The count of this clone is one. The V call is TRBV4-2, the J call TRBJ2-7; TRBD1 matches 9 bases. The CDR3 has 15 amino acids. Per germline, CDR1 LGHNA and CDR2 YNFKEQ. The junction had 3 bases not matched to a gene; V was cut back by 2 bases and J by 1 base. This CDR3 is CASSQIGTGSYEQYF. CDR3 bases: TGTGCCAGCAGCCAAATCGGGACAGGGTCCTACGAGCAGTACTTC.